These 4 T cell receptor beta chains came from one sample sequenced in a study of shared clonotypes between healthy human individuals. The method was immunoSEQ multiplex PCR; TCRdb's version includes in-frame clones alone and lacks a portion of them. The sample lists 550,000 to 700,000 clones; 73% were seen once. Material for sequencing was memory CD4+ T cells sorted from blood. Documented subset: CD45RA-negative fraction. These receptors were obtained from a woman aged 25 to 39 in good health.

The J gene is TRBJ1-2, the V gene TRBV5-4; 7 nucleotides line up with TRBD1. The CDR3 is 15 residues long. Germline V lookup: CDR1 SGHNT, CDR2 YYREEE (reference sequence). Losses at the gene ends were 3 bases for V and 3 bases for J; bases not matched to a gene: 8. CDR3 residues: CASSSVHQGDYGYTF. The CDR3, as DNA: TGTGCCAGCAGCTCGGTCCATCAGGGGGACTATGGCTACACCTTC.

The chain couples TRBV11-2 to TRBJ1-2; no clear D. Germline V CDR1 and CDR2: SGHAT, FQNNGV. V was clipped by 1 base and J by 9 bases, with 12 bases between them. The CDR3 runs to 13 residues. CDR3 sequence reads: CASSLAGGGSYTF. The CDR3 nucleotides read TGTGCCAGCAGCTTAGCCGGCGGAGGTAGCTACACCTTC.

This clone was found a few times. This chain connects TRBV29-1 to TRBJ1-2; weak D call: TRBD1 (6 bases). Between the trimmed V and J ends, which lost 1 base and 7 bases, there was a span of 10 bases. Germline CDR1 is SQVTM and CDR2 is ANQGSEA. CDR3 length equals 12 residues. CDR3 sequence reads: CSVEGQGSGYTF. CDR3 sequence (DNA): TGCAGCGTTGAAGGGCAGGGGAGTGGCTACACCTTC.

The genes are TRBV27 and TRBJ2-7; D remains ambiguous. CDR1 and CDR2 from the germline V gene are MNHEY and SMNVEV (reference sequence). V was shortened by 6 bases and J by 7 bases, with 13 bases between the two germline ends. This CDR3 contains 12 residues. The CDR3 spells CASSFLGNEQYF. The DNA of the CDR3 is TGTGCCAGCAGCTTCTTAGGGAATGAGCAGTACTTC.